This T cell receptor (beta chain) was identified during a study of blood T cells in healthy people across ages. Trimming took off 0 bases at V and 0 bases at J, with 11 bases between the two ends. This CDR3 region has 16 residues. From germline, CDR1 is SGHRS and CDR2 YFSETQ. Study-level points and caveats: Higher diversity and more naive CD4+ cells were features of long-lived donors, compared to aged donors.

Primed by a sample-barcoded 5' primer and a J-beta primer mix, a second PCR proceeded for about 6 to 12 cycles. Unique molecular identifiers of 12 random nucleotides labeled each cDNA. MiXCR, applied by TCRdb to the 5' RACE reads, yields one record per CDR3 protein. The table includes around 1,000,000 distinct CDR3 sequences, approximately 25% detected once. This clonotype was counted a few times. Its antigen is still unknown. These data were likewise used in another study, on T cells of mothers and their children. That work contributes: It was through the M1S primer of the second PCR that sample barcodes and 2-4 random nucleotides were added. Persistent microchimeric T cell clones were sought, and none were detected.

This receptor was identified in a girl aged 2-10 years in good health. The sequencing sample was made of blood. This chain joins TRBV5-1 and TRBJ2-3; D may be TRBD2 (5 bases). CDR3 in amino acids: CASSLANGISTDTQYF. The CDR3 DNA reads as TGCGCCAGCAGCTTGGCCAACGGGATTAGCACAGATACGCAGTATTTT.